This note documents a single TCR beta chain sequence. Its antigen is undetermined. This sample stems from a study of OX40 agonist ivuxolimab in advanced cancers. Study-wide background: It was permissible to have had prior anti-PD-1, anti-PD-L1 or anti-CTLA-4 therapy, and approximately 41% had some.

Study results and caveats: Averaging showed that CD8+ T cells had more expanded clones than CD4+ did.

Between the trimmed V and J ends, which lost 3 bases and 3 bases, there was a span of 8 bases. This CDR3 comprises 13 residues. CDR1 is MGHDK, CDR2 SYGVNS, per germline. Assay: immunoSEQ multiplex PCR; the TCRdb copy retains only in-frame clones and omits some. Here the sample spans approximately 100,000 clones, 85% to 90% being singletons. The rearrangement links TRBV25-1 to TRBJ1-2, with D possibly being TRBD1 (5 bases). Specimen: CD4+ or CD8+ T cells sorted from blood, collected in a trial of the OX40 agonist ivuxolimab. This receptor was identified in an adult with an advanced solid tumor such as melanoma, head and neck, liver or kidney cancer. CDR3 nucleotides: TGTGCCAGCAGTGAGCAGGGCTACTATGGCTACACCTTC. It specifies CASSEQGYYGYTF.